This T cell receptor (beta chain) was retrieved from a study of control samples from healthy donors and cancer patients. The CDR3 has 14 residues. V was shortened by 2 bases and J by 0 bases, with 5 bases between the two germline ends. The germline CDR1 and CDR2 sequences are KGHSY and FQNENV. The data were produced by immunoSEQ multiplex PCR, yet TCRdb's version contains in-frame clones alone and is incomplete. Of around 82,000 clones listed, about 89% were seen once; the top ten hold about a fifth. The material sequenced was blood. The TCR was taken from a man in his forties or fifties in good health. The chain combines TRBV16 with TRBJ2-4; D remains ambiguous. CDR3 nucleotides: TGTGCCAGCAGCCAAGGTCTAGCCAAAAACATTCAGTACTTC. This encodes CASSQGLAKNIQYF.